This passage covers 31 T cell receptor beta chains from one sample sequenced in a study of vaccination effects on CD4 cells after COVID-19. Produced via immunoSEQ multiplex PCR; TCRdb's table is partial and in-frame only. The sample holds some 24,000 clones; over 60% are singletons and the top ten take about a tenth. These TCRs' antigens remain unknown. Expansion of antigen-specific CD4+ T cells with viral peptide pools was carried out by the ViraFEST assay before sequencing. Cultured cells yielded isolated CD4+ T cells after approximately nine days. Nucleocapsid antibody tests were negative, and the vaccine recipients had no prior SARS-CoV-2 infection. The sample in question was CD4+ T cells from PBMCs cultured with HCoV-NL63 spike peptides, obtained before COVID-19 vaccination. The source of these receptors is a human donor who received a COVID-19 vaccine.

The chain joins TRBV7-2 to TRBJ2-7; 8 bases map to TRBD1. With V trimmed by 7 bases and J by 0 bases, 8 bases remained unmatched. Germline lookup yields CDR1 SGHTA and CDR2 FQGNSA. There are 15 residues in the CDR3. In nucleotides, the CDR3 is TGTGCCAGCACTACGGGACAGGCAACCTCCTACGAGCAGTACTTC. This codes for CASTTGQATSYEQYF.

The V call is TRBV5-4, the J call TRBJ2-4; D is unresolved. The V gene lost 4 bases and the J gene lost 2 bases, with 7 bases spanning the gap. The CDR3 consists of 13 residues. CDR1 and CDR2 from the germline V gene are SGHNT and YYREEE (reference sequence). CDR3 protein: CASSGVSKNIQYF. The DNA of the CDR3 is TGTGCCAGCAGCGGGGTATCCAAAAACATTCAGTACTTC.

The rearrangement joins TRBV30 to TRBJ2-3; D tentatively reads TRBD1 or TRBD2 (5 bases each). The CDR3 runs to 15 residues. The ends were cut back, 5 bases at V and 4 bases at J, with 19 bases in the middle. Germline V gives CDR1 GTSNPN, CDR2 SVGIG (reference sequence). CDR3 protein: CAWGTGTAYADTQYF. DNA of the CDR3: TGTGCCTGGGGAACCGGGACGGCTTACGCAGATACGCAGTATTTT.

The V gene is TRBV11-3, the J gene TRBJ2-7; 9 positions agree with TRBD2. The germline CDR1 and CDR2 sequences are SGHNT and YENEEA. The CDR3 runs to 16 residues. V trimming: 0 bases; J trimming: 5 bases; junction bases outside the gene matches: 8. CDR3 nucleotides: TGTGCCAGCAGCTTAGATGGGCGGGAGGGCCGCGACGAGCAGTACTTC. Translating it yields CASSLDGREGRDEQYF.

The chain joins TRBV6-5 to TRBJ1-2; TRBD1 is a possible D gene (6 bases). V gave up 7 bases and J gave up 7 bases, with 13 bases separating them. CDR1 is MNHEY, CDR2 SVGAGI, per germline. The CDR3 spans 12 residues. For the CDR3, the DNA is TGTGCCAGCAACGATTACAGGGTTGGCTACACCTTC. This codes for CASNDYRVGYTF.

The V call is TRBV6-2 or TRBV6-3, the J call TRBJ1-2; 10 bases are shared with TRBD1. The CDR3 is made up of 15 amino acids. J gave up 4 bases and V 2 bases, and 4 bases lay outside the gene matches. Per germline, CDR1 MNHEY and CDR2 SVGEGT. The CDR3 here is CASSYETGGFYGYTF. DNA for the CDR3: TGTGCCAGCAGTTACGAGACAGGGGGCTTCTATGGCTACACCTTC.

The sample holds a few counts of this clone. This chain links TRBV6-5 with TRBJ1-4; the D gene is possibly TRBD1 (5 bases). The CDR3 contains 13 residues. V lost 1 base, J lost 7 bases, and 7 bases lay in between. Germline V gene sequence: CDR1 MNHEY, CDR2 SVGAGI. CDR3 sequence reads: CASSYYRGEKLFF. The CDR3 nucleotides read TGTGCCAGCAGTTACTATAGGGGTGAAAAACTGTTTTTT.

The CDR3, as DNA: TGTGCCAGCAGCCCCTTGGGGAGGGGGGGAGATACGCAGTATTTT. Translated, it gives CASSPLGRGGDTQYF. The J gene is TRBJ2-3, the V gene TRBV3-1 (or the pseudogene TRBV3-2); a possible D gene is TRBD2 (7 bases). The CDR3 runs 15 residues. The ends were cut back, 4 bases at V and 5 bases at J, with 16 bases in the middle. Per germline, CDR1 LGHDT and CDR2 YNNKEL (reference sequence).

This clone was seen once. J is TRBJ2-1 and V is TRBV10-1; TRBD2 might be the D (5 bases). V lost 0 bases, J lost 7 bases, and 19 bases lay in between. The CDR3 has 17 amino acids. CDR1 is WNHNN, CDR2 SYGVQD, per germline (reference sequence). The CDR3: CASSESNRLNIKNEQFF. In DNA form, the CDR3 reads TGCGCCAGCAGTGAGTCGAATCGACTAAATATAAAGAATGAGCAGTTCTTC.

CDR3 nucleotides: TGTGCCAGCAGGAGACAGGGGGCTTCCGGGGAGCTGTTTTTT. Protein product: CASRRQGASGELFF. This chain links TRBV6-5 with TRBJ2-2, with 10 bases lining up with TRBD1. The CDR3 spans 14 residues. V was pared by 6 bases and J by 6 bases, with 4 bases of the junction left unmatched. Germline V gene lookup returns CDR1 MNHEY and CDR2 SVGAGI.

J is TRBJ2-5 and V is TRBV5-1; tentative D call: TRBD2 (5 bases). This CDR3 comprises 14 residues. In germline, CDR1 is SGHRS, CDR2 YFSETQ. Trimming removed 7 bases from V and 3 bases from J, with 16 bases in between. CDR3 in DNA: TGCGCCAGCCGACTTGGGGTGAGGGAAGAGACCCAGTACTTC. It codes for CASRLGVREETQYF.

In this sample, this clone turned up once. The chain couples TRBV12-3 or TRBV12-4 to TRBJ1-6; perhaps TRBD1 as D (5 bases). The CDR3 runs to 12 residues. Trimming shortened V by 7 bases and J by 13 bases, and 14 bases separated the two germline ends. The CDR3 sequence is CASNLGDAPLHF. CDR3 in DNA: TGTGCCAGCAACCTAGGGGATGCCCCCCTCCACTTT.

This chain uses TRBV7-9 with TRBJ2-1, with 8 positions matching TRBD2. The CDR3 is made up of 16 amino acids. Germline trimming cut 5 bases from V and 9 bases from J; bases unmatched to any gene: 15. Germline CDR1 and CDR2: SEHNR and FQNEAQ (reference sequence). The CDR3: CASSPTGTSYSSEQFF. CDR3 nucleotide sequence: TGTGCCAGCAGCCCCACCGGGACTAGTTATTCCAGTGAGCAGTTCTTC.

The chain's CDR3 is CASSPGGGGGEQYF. The DNA of the CDR3 is TGTGCCAGCAGCCCAGGTGGGGGGGGTGGCGAGCAGTACTTC. This rearrangement joins TRBV5-4 to TRBJ2-7; 7 bases match TRBD2. The ends lost 4 bases at V and 6 bases at J; junction bases unmatched: 10. The CDR3 is 14 residues long. CDR1 and CDR2 from the germline V gene are SGHNT and YYREEE (reference sequence).

The chain carries TRBV7-2 and TRBJ2-1, with 13 bases fitting TRBD2. CDR3 length: 16 residues. CDR1 and CDR2 from the germline V gene are SGHTA and FQGNSA. V dropped 7 bases and J dropped 4; count of bases not matched to a gene: 7. In nucleotides, the CDR3 is TGTGCCAGCACCCCACTAGCGGGAGGGCCTTACAATGAGCAGTTCTTC. This encodes CASTPLAGGPYNEQFF.

The genes are TRBV5-5 and TRBJ2-7; 7 bases line up with TRBD1. V dropped 5 bases and J dropped 4; count of bases not matched to a gene: 9. CDR1 is SGHKS and CDR2 is YYEKEE in the germline V gene (reference sequence). The CDR3 contains 14 residues. The CDR3 spells CASRDHNRGYEQYF. In DNA, the CDR3 is TGTGCCAGCAGAGACCACAACAGGGGATACGAGCAGTACTTC.

J is TRBJ2-7 and V is TRBV12-3 or TRBV12-4; no definite D call. The CDR3 contains 12 residues. The ends were cut back, 2 bases at V and 3 bases at J, with 5 bases in the middle. The DNA of the CDR3 is TGTGCCAGCAGTTTAATAGGCTACGAGCAGTACTTC. This translates into CASSLIGYEQYF.

This chain uses TRBV6-1 with TRBJ2-3; 10 bases agree with TRBD2. The germline V gene encodes CDR1 MNHNS and CDR2 SASEGT. Unmatched junction bases numbered 2, after V lost 1 base and J lost 4 bases. The CDR3 totals 15 residues. The CDR3 DNA follows: TGTGCCAGCAGTGAAGAAGCGGGGGGGCCAGATACGCAGTATTTT. Translation: CASSEEAGGPDTQYF.

This chain links TRBV6-6 with TRBJ2-7; maybe TRBD2 (6 bases). The CDR3 covers 15 residues. The V and J ends lost 7 bases and 3 bases respectively, with 19 bases between them. Germline V gene data show CDR1 as MNHNY and CDR2 as SVGAGI (reference sequence). In DNA form, the CDR3 reads TGTGCCAGCATTAAAGGGACTGAAACCAGCTACGAGCAGTACTTC. Translation gives CASIKGTETSYEQYF.

The CDR3 here is CASSQSSGSTSYEQYF. The DNA of the CDR3 is TGTGCCAGCAGCCAATCTAGCGGGAGTACCTCCTACGAGCAGTACTTC. The chain couples TRBV4-2 to TRBJ2-7, with TRBD2 matching over 10 bases. V trimming: 2 bases; J trimming: 0 bases; junction bases outside the gene matches: 4. Germline V gene data show CDR1 as LGHNA and CDR2 as YNFKEQ. This CDR3 is built from 16 residues.

The chain carries TRBV4-1 and TRBJ2-4, with D possibly matching TRBD2 (6 bases). The CDR3 loop spans 17 amino acids. The V gene lost 2 bases and the J gene lost 1 base, with 15 bases spanning the gap. Germline V gene data show CDR1 as MGHRA and CDR2 as YSYEKL. CDR3 DNA sequence: TGCGCCAGCAGCCAAATGCCTAGCGCCTTTGCCAAAAACATTCAGTACTTC. Translating it yields CASSQMPSAFAKNIQYF.

This rearrangement joins TRBV5-1 to TRBJ1-5, with D possibly being TRBD1 (5 bases). CDR1 and CDR2 from the germline V gene are SGHRS and YFSETQ. This CDR3 spans 15 amino acids. The germline V and J ends were trimmed by 5 bases and 6 bases, with 18 bases remaining between them. The CDR3 DNA is TGCGCCAGCAGACCGGGACTAATAAGGGGTCAGCCCCAGCATTTT. Translating gives CASRPGLIRGQPQHF. Looking up the rest from reference TRBV5-1 and TRBJ1-5 gives the full variable domain: KAGVTQTPRYLIKTRGQQVTLSCSPISGHRSVSWYQQTPGQGLQFLFEYFSETQRNKGNFPGRFSGRQFSNSRSEMNVSTLELGDSALYLCASRPGLIRGQPQHFGDGTRLSIL.

The chain recombines TRBV12-3 or TRBV12-4 with TRBJ2-7, with D perhaps TRBD1 or TRBD2 (5 bases each). V shed 5 bases and J shed 1 base, with 9 bases lying between them. This CDR3 spans 13 amino acids. CDR3 residues: CASSRDVSYEQYF. The CDR3, as DNA: TGTGCCAGCAGTCGGGACGTGTCCTACGAGCAGTACTTC.

The V and J genes are TRBV19 and TRBJ1-3; a weak D match, TRBD1 (5 bases). The CDR3 contains 14 residues. Germline loops: CDR1 LNHDA, CDR2 SQIVND (reference sequence). V was cut by 3 bases and J by 8 bases, with 14 bases left in between. CDR3 sequence: CASSMGRTMDTIYF. DNA for the CDR3: TGTGCCAGTAGTATGGGGCGGACGATGGACACCATATATTTT.

The chain uses TRBV19 and TRBJ1-1, with 8 nucleotides matching TRBD1. J gave up 4 bases and V 9 bases, and 10 bases lay outside the gene matches. This CDR3 has 14 residues. Germline V gene lookup returns CDR1 LNHDA and CDR2 SQIVND (reference sequence). The DNA of the CDR3 is TGTGCCAGCCGACGCGGAGGACAGGGCACTGAAGCTTTCTTT. The encoded protein is CASRRGGQGTEAFF.

This chain uses TRBV4-2 with TRBJ1-2; 9 bases fit TRBD1. The CDR3 runs to 15 residues. J was trimmed by 7 bases and V by 2 bases; bases with no gene match: 8. CDR1 is LGHNA and CDR2 is YNFKEQ in the germline V gene. The CDR3 loop reads CASSQNTQGATGYTF. The DNA for the CDR3 is TGTGCCAGCAGCCAAAACACACAGGGGGCGACTGGCTACACCTTC.

This clone was detected once. The genes are TRBV19 and TRBJ1-2, with 8 bases identical to TRBD1. With 4 bases clipped from V and 6 bases from J, the junction kept 7 bases outside the gene matches. CDR3 length equals 14 residues. The germline CDR1 and CDR2 sequences are LNHDA and SQIVND (reference sequence). As DNA, the CDR3 is TGTGCCAGTAGTACAAGACAGGGGATTGATGGCTACACCTTC. This codes for CASSTRQGIDGYTF. The complete variable domain, with remaining parts taken from reference TRBV19 and TRBJ1-2, reads DGGITQSPKYLFRKEGQNVTLSCEQNLNHDAMYWYRQDPGQGLRLIYYSQIVNDFQKGDIAEGYSVSREKKESFPLTVTSAQKNPTAFYLCASSTRQGIDGYTFGSGTRLTVV.

V gene TRBV7-8 combines with J gene TRBJ1-3; no clear D gene. Per the germline V gene, CDR1 is SGHVS and CDR2 is FQNEAQ. V shed 6 bases and J shed 0 bases, with 9 bases lying between them. The CDR3 is 14 amino acids. The CDR3 loop reads CASSPGTSGNTIYF. CDR3 coding DNA: TGTGCCAGCAGTCCGGGAACCTCTGGAAACACCATATATTTT.

The V gene is TRBV5-8, the J gene TRBJ1-5, with 9 nucleotides matching TRBD1. CDR1 is SGHTS, CDR2 YDEGEE, per germline. CDR3 size: 18 residues. V was pared by 1 base and J by 2 bases, with 10 bases of the junction left unmatched. The CDR3 nucleotides read TGTGCCAGCAGCTTGCCCGGACAGGGGACCGGAGGCAATCAGCCCCAGCATTTT. It is translated as CASSLPGQGTGGNQPQHF.

This rearrangement joins TRBV19 to TRBJ2-7; the match to TRBD1 covers 9 bases. Germline assignment: CDR1 LNHDA and CDR2 SQIVND (reference sequence). Losses at the gene ends were 7 bases for V and 0 bases for J; bases not matched to a gene: 4. The CDR3 extends over 14 amino acids. CDR3 DNA: TGTGCCAGTACCACGGGACAGGGCTCCTACGAGCAGTACTTC. This gives the protein CASTTGQGSYEQYF.

The chain carries TRBV29-1 and TRBJ1-2; weak D call: TRBD1 (5 bases). CDR3 length equals 13 residues. Trimming cost V 4 bases and J 5 bases, with 14 bases left between them. The germline V gene encodes CDR1 SQVTM and CDR2 ANQGSEA. The CDR3 region is CSVASGTRYGYTF. CDR3 coding DNA: TGCAGCGTTGCTTCTGGGACTAGGTATGGCTACACCTTC.